What follows is one TCR beta chain and its context. Treatment given: 15 to 20 received Ad26.COV2.S at low or high dose, single or two shots; 5 received placebo; per-sample allocation not given. Day 63 following the first vaccine or placebo injection was when the samples were taken. Sequencing was performed with immunoSEQ multiplex PCR; in TCRdb, only in-frame clones are kept and a portion is missing. The sample yields over 400,000 clones, over 80% seen once. CDR3 length: 16 residues. Germline CDR1 and CDR2: LNHDA and SQIVND (reference sequence). With V trimmed by 4 bases and J by 4 bases, 10 bases remained unmatched. The data were taken from a study of Ad26.COV2.S vaccination and SARS-CoV-2 variants. Study context: Donor had been placed in the Ad26.COV2.S arm of the COV1001 trial.

This TCR was recovered from a person aged 18-60 years who received the Ad26.COV2.S COVID-19 vaccine or a placebo. The chain recombines TRBV19 with TRBJ2-1; TRBD1 matches at 7 bases. Sequencing used peripheral blood, obtained in a trial of Ad26.COV2.S vaccine versus placebo. The CDR3: CASSRPGQVQYNEQFF. The CDR3 coding sequence is TGTGCCAGTAGTAGACCAGGACAGGTACAATACAATGAGCAGTTCTTC.